The rows below give T cell receptor beta chains drawn from one sample of a study of T cells in Graves' hyperthyroidism and ophthalmopathy. TCRdb re-called the multiplex PCR reads through MiXCR, storing one row per CDR3 protein. This table holds about 600,000 distinct CDR3 sequences, about a sixth found once. What was sequenced was blood. These receptor sequences come from a woman aged 40 to 50 with Graves' ophthalmopathy. The CDR3 runs from the conserved cysteine through the conserved F or W. D genes are given only for firm matches. The size entry is marked missing in some rows and otherwise reads once, few, many or a size class.

v_gene: TRBV12-3/TRBV12-4; abundance: many; d_gene: TRBD2; j_gene: TRBJ2-1; CDR3aa: CASSFSGIYNEQFF; CDR3nt: TGTGCCAGCAGCTTTAGCGGGATATACAATGAGCAGTTCTTC
v_gene: TRBV12-3/TRBV12-4; abundance: many; d_gene: NA; j_gene: TRBJ2-5; CDR3aa: CASRPQAGQETQYF; CDR3nt: TGTGCCAGCAGGCCCCAGGCGGGGCAAGAGACCCAGTACTTC
v_gene: TRBV7-6; abundance: NA; d_gene: TRBD1; j_gene: TRBJ1-1; CDR3aa: CASSLAPGGHTEAFF; CDR3nt: TGTGCCAGCAGCTTAGCTCCAGGGGGCCACACTGAAGCTTTCTTT
v_gene: TRBV7-2; abundance: many; d_gene: NA; j_gene: TRBJ1-2; CDR3aa: CASSPQSGNSYTF; CDR3nt: TGTGCCAGCAGCCCCCAGTCCGGGAACAGCTACACCTTC
v_gene: TRBV6-1; abundance: few; d_gene: NA; j_gene: TRBJ1-5; CDR3aa: CASSEALRTDHSNQPQHF; CDR3nt: TGTGCCAGCAGTGAAGCCCTCCGAACAGACCATAGCAATCAGCCCCAGCATTTT
v_gene: TRBV18; abundance: NA; d_gene: NA; j_gene: TRBJ1-1; CDR3aa: CASSPRGNPTEAFF; CDR3nt: TGTGCCAGCTCACCCAGGGGAAATCCGACTGAAGCTTTCTTT
v_gene: TRBV4-1; abundance: NA; d_gene: NA; j_gene: TRBJ1-2; CDR3aa: CASSQDGDGANYGYTF; CDR3nt: TGCGCCAGCAGCCAAGATGGGGACGGAGCTAACTATGGCTACACCTTC
v_gene: TRBV5-1; abundance: NA; d_gene: TRBD1; j_gene: TRBJ2-3; CDR3aa: CASSLMTGIRADTQYF; CDR3nt: TGCGCCAGCAGCTTGATGACAGGGATTCGGGCAGATACGCAGTATTTT
v_gene: TRBV20-1; abundance: few; d_gene: NA; j_gene: TRBJ1-5; CDR3aa: CSARGQPDQPQHF; CDR3nt: TGCAGTGCTAGAGGACAGCCAGATCAGCCCCAGCATTTT
v_gene: TRBV7-9; abundance: few; d_gene: TRBD2; j_gene: TRBJ2-7; CDR3aa: CASSPLTSGRPYEQYF; CDR3nt: TGTGCCAGCAGCCCCCTGACTAGCGGGAGGCCCTACGAGCAGTACTTC
v_gene: TRBV7-2; abundance: many; d_gene: TRBD2; j_gene: TRBJ2-1; CDR3aa: CASSLEGTSSEQFF; CDR3nt: TGTGCCAGCAGCTTAGAAGGGACTAGTAGTGAGCAGTTCTTC
v_gene: TRBV7-9; abundance: NA; d_gene: NA; j_gene: TRBJ1-3; CDR3aa: CASSLATGKSSGNTIYF; CDR3nt: TGTGCCAGCAGCTTAGCCACCGGGAAGAGCTCTGGAAACACCATATATTTT
v_gene: TRBV2; abundance: NA; d_gene: TRBD1; j_gene: TRBJ1-5; CDR3aa: CASSGRTGQYQPQHF; CDR3nt: TGTGCCAGCAGTGGGCGGACAGGGCAGTATCAGCCCCAGCATTTT
v_gene: TRBV24-1; abundance: few; d_gene: TRBD2; j_gene: TRBJ2-7; CDR3aa: CATSDSSGSRYEQYF; CDR3nt: TGTGCCACCAGTGATTCTAGCGGGAGTAGATACGAGCAGTACTTC
v_gene: TRBV28; abundance: many; d_gene: NA; j_gene: TRBJ2-7; CDR3aa: CASSGWAGGEYEQYF; CDR3nt: TGTGCCAGCAGTGGGTGGGCAGGGGGGGAGTACGAGCAGTACTTC
v_gene: TRBV2; abundance: many; d_gene: NA; j_gene: TRBJ1-3; CDR3aa: CASNSVGAAGNTIYF; CDR3nt: TGTGCCAGCAACTCTGTCGGCGCCGCTGGAAACACCATATATTTT
v_gene: TRBV2; abundance: many; d_gene: NA; j_gene: TRBJ2-7; CDR3aa: CASSEGLIYEQYF; CDR3nt: TGTGCCAGCTCGGAGGGACTGATATACGAGCAGTACTTC
v_gene: TRBV7-9; abundance: many; d_gene: NA; j_gene: TRBJ2-7; CDR3aa: CASSPRGYEQYF; CDR3nt: TGTGCCAGCAGCCCGAGGGGCTACGAGCAGTACTTC
v_gene: TRBV4-1; abundance: NA; d_gene: TRBD1; j_gene: TRBJ1-3; CDR3aa: CASSQPTGAGNTIYF; CDR3nt: TGCGCCAGCAGCCAACCGACAGGGGCAGGAAACACCATATATTTT
v_gene: TRBV10-3; abundance: NA; d_gene: NA; j_gene: TRBJ2-7; CDR3aa: CAIRGPERNYEQYF; CDR3nt: TGTGCCATCAGGGGCCCTGAGAGAAACTACGAGCAGTACTTC
v_gene: TRBV20-1; abundance: NA; d_gene: NA; j_gene: TRBJ1-5; CDR3aa: CSAQEGPGTYQPQHF; CDR3nt: TGCAGTGCACAGGAGGGGCCGGGGACTTATCAGCCCCAGCATTTT
v_gene: TRBV12-3/TRBV12-4; abundance: many; d_gene: TRBD2; j_gene: TRBJ2-3; CDR3aa: CASRGTSGTTDTQYF; CDR3nt: TGTGCCAGCAGAGGGACTAGCGGGACGACAGATACGCAGTATTTT
v_gene: TRBV16; abundance: NA; d_gene: TRBD1; j_gene: TRBJ2-7; CDR3aa: CASSRRPDRVPYEQYF; CDR3nt: TGTGCCAGCAGTCGACGCCCGGACAGGGTCCCCTACGAGCAGTACTTC
v_gene: TRBV4-2; abundance: once; d_gene: NA; j_gene: TRBJ2-4; CDR3aa: CASSHQGTENIQYF; CDR3nt: TGTGCCAGCAGCCACCAAGGGACGGAAAACATTCAGTACTTC
v_gene: TRBV11-2; abundance: many; d_gene: TRBD1; j_gene: TRBJ2-7; CDR3aa: CASSFGTGAYEQYF; CDR3nt: TGTGCCAGCAGCTTCGGGACAGGGGCGTACGAGCAGTACTTC
v_gene: TRBV7-9; abundance: once; d_gene: NA; j_gene: TRBJ1-1; CDR3aa: CASSLFAHEAFF; CDR3nt: TGTGCCAGCAGCCTCTTTGCCCATGAAGCTTTCTTT
v_gene: TRBV7-2; abundance: NA; d_gene: NA; j_gene: TRBJ2-2; CDR3aa: CASRMDPPELFF; CDR3nt: TGTGCCAGCAGAATGGACCCCCCCGAGCTGTTTTTT
v_gene: TRBV28; abundance: many; d_gene: TRBD1; j_gene: TRBJ2-1; CDR3aa: CASKDRGSYNEQFF; CDR3nt: TGTGCCAGCAAGGACAGGGGCTCCTACAATGAGCAGTTCTTC
v_gene: TRBV5-6; abundance: NA; d_gene: TRBD2; j_gene: TRBJ2-1; CDR3aa: CASRLAGISYNEQFF; CDR3nt: TGTGCCAGCCGACTAGCGGGAATCTCCTACAATGAGCAGTTCTTC
v_gene: TRBV5-1; abundance: once; d_gene: NA; j_gene: TRBJ2-2; CDR3aa: CASSLAVTGATGELFF; CDR3nt: TGCGCCAGCAGCTTGGCGGTCACTGGGGCCACTGGGGAGCTGTTTTTT
v_gene: TRBV29-1; abundance: NA; d_gene: NA; j_gene: TRBJ2-1; CDR3aa: CSVTGAGGGYNEQFF; CDR3nt: TGCAGCGTGACAGGGGCGGGAGGTGGCTACAATGAGCAGTTCTTC
v_gene: TRBV7-8; abundance: NA; d_gene: NA; j_gene: TRBJ1-5; CDR3aa: CASSLESGYQPQHF; CDR3nt: TGTGCCAGCAGCTTAGAGTCAGGTTACCAGCCCCAGCATTTT
v_gene: TRBV20-1; abundance: NA; d_gene: NA; j_gene: TRBJ2-7; CDR3aa: CSAAPGGLNEQYF; CDR3nt: TGCAGTGCCGCCCCAGGGGGGCTGAACGAGCAGTACTTC
v_gene: TRBV5-1; abundance: NA; d_gene: NA; j_gene: TRBJ2-6; CDR3aa: CASSLDRANVLTF; CDR3nt: TGCGCCAGCAGCTTGGACAGGGCCAACGTCCTGACTTTC
v_gene: TRBV28; abundance: many; d_gene: TRBD1; j_gene: TRBJ2-5; CDR3aa: CASSKIDREETQYF; CDR3nt: TGTGCCAGCAGTAAAATCGACAGGGAAGAGACCCAGTACTTC
v_gene: TRBV6-1; abundance: few; d_gene: NA; j_gene: TRBJ1-3; CDR3aa: CASGPDGMTGNTIYF; CDR3nt: TGTGCCAGCGGCCCCGACGGGATGACTGGAAACACCATATATTTT
v_gene: TRBV19; abundance: NA; d_gene: NA; j_gene: TRBJ1-1; CDR3aa: CASSHMGTGDTEAFF; CDR3nt: TGTGCCAGTAGTCATATGGGTACCGGGGACACTGAAGCTTTCTTT
v_gene: TRBV30; abundance: many; d_gene: NA; j_gene: TRBJ1-5; CDR3aa: CAWGRGVGNQPQHF; CDR3nt: TGTGCCTGGGGCCGGGGCGTTGGCAATCAGCCCCAGCATTTT
v_gene: TRBV4-1; abundance: NA; d_gene: NA; j_gene: TRBJ1-6; CDR3aa: CASSQESPESSYNSPLHF; CDR3nt: TGCGCCAGCAGCCAAGAAAGTCCCGAGAGCTCCTATAATTCACCCCTCCACTTT
v_gene: TRBV20-1; abundance: NA; d_gene: TRBD1; j_gene: TRBJ1-6; CDR3aa: CSARRDSNSPLHF; CDR3nt: TGCAGTGCTAGGCGGGACAGTAATTCACCCCTCCACTTT
v_gene: TRBV5-6; abundance: few; d_gene: TRBD1; j_gene: TRBJ1-1; CDR3aa: CASSGDKGAWDTEAFF; CDR3nt: TGTGCCAGCAGCGGCGATAAGGGGGCGTGGGACACTGAAGCTTTCTTT
v_gene: TRBV20-1; abundance: NA; d_gene: TRBD2; j_gene: TRBJ2-2; CDR3aa: CSARVGSGANTGELFF; CDR3nt: TGCAGTGCTAGAGTCGGTAGCGGGGCGAACACCGGGGAGCTGTTTTTT
v_gene: TRBV2; abundance: many; d_gene: TRBD2; j_gene: TRBJ2-7; CDR3aa: CASGGRTDEQYF; CDR3nt: TGTGCCAGCGGCGGGAGGACAGATGAGCAGTACTTC
v_gene: TRBV11-2; abundance: NA; d_gene: NA; j_gene: TRBJ2-3; CDR3aa: CASSLVRGAGRRTDTQYF; CDR3nt: TGTGCCAGCAGCTTAGTCAGGGGAGCGGGTCGTCGCACAGATACGCAGTATTTT
v_gene: TRBV7-2; abundance: many; d_gene: TRBD2; j_gene: TRBJ2-1; CDR3aa: CASSGTSEELYNEQFF; CDR3nt: TGTGCCAGCAGCGGGACTAGTGAAGAACTCTACAATGAGCAGTTCTTC
v_gene: TRBV6-5; abundance: many; d_gene: NA; j_gene: TRBJ2-3; CDR3aa: CASSYSISGASDTQYF; CDR3nt: TGTGCCAGCAGTTACTCGATCTCGGGGGCTTCAGATACGCAGTATTTT
v_gene: TRBV12-3/TRBV12-4; abundance: many; d_gene: NA; j_gene: TRBJ1-2; CDR3aa: CASSFGRGGYTF; CDR3nt: TGTGCCAGCAGTTTCGGAAGAGGTGGCTACACCTTC
v_gene: TRBV2; abundance: few; d_gene: NA; j_gene: TRBJ2-7; CDR3aa: CASSGDSDEQYF; CDR3nt: TGTGCCAGCAGTGGAGACAGCGACGAGCAGTACTTC
v_gene: TRBV12-3/TRBV12-4; abundance: many; d_gene: NA; j_gene: TRBJ2-2; CDR3aa: CASKSGVGAGELFF; CDR3nt: TGTGCCAGCAAATCAGGAGTAGGGGCCGGGGAGCTGTTTTTT
v_gene: TRBV3-1; abundance: many; d_gene: NA; j_gene: TRBJ2-2; CDR3aa: CASSQGGRGLFF; CDR3nt: TGTGCCAGCAGCCAAGGGGGTCGGGGGCTGTTTTTT
v_gene: TRBV13; abundance: many; d_gene: TRBD1; j_gene: TRBJ1-1; CDR3aa: CASSLGGGGERFF; CDR3nt: TGTGCCAGCAGCTTAGGAGGGGGCGGAGAAAGATTCTTT